Listed here are 9 T cell receptor beta chains from one sample, sequenced in a study of immune evolution from preneoplasia to lung adenocarcinoma. The method was immunoSEQ multiplex PCR; TCRdb's version includes in-frame clones alone and lacks a portion of them. Of around 4,100 clones listed, approximately 79% are singletons. The sequencing sample was made of FFPE minimally invasive lung adenocarcinoma tissue. All receptors come from a person aged 50-75 years with lung adenocarcinoma.

This clone occurred once. The chain carries TRBV5-6 and TRBJ2-5, with TRBD2 as a possible D gene (5 bases). Germline CDR1 is SGHDT and CDR2 is YYEEEE. V was pared by 4 bases and J by 4 bases, with 17 bases between. The CDR3 totals 15 residues. The CDR3 loop reads CASSTNMEASETQYF. CDR3 in DNA: TGTGCCAGCAGCACAAATATGGAGGCTTCAGAGACCCAGTACTTC.

The J gene is TRBJ1-5, the V gene TRBV7-8; D gene unclear. Germline V gene data show CDR1 as SGHVS and CDR2 as FQNEAQ. Trimming pared 5 bases from V and 7 bases from J, leaving 12 bases between. The CDR3 is made up of 13 amino acids. CDR3 sequence reads: CASSELGYQPQHF. CDR3 sequence (DNA): TGTGCCAGCAGCGAACTCGGGTACCAGCCCCAGCATTTT. The whole variable domain, filled in from reference TRBV7-8 and TRBJ1-5, reads GAGVSQSPRYKVAKRGQDVALRCDPISGHVSLFWYQQALGQGPEFLTYFQNEAQLDKSGLPSDRFFAERPEGSVSTLKIQRTQQEDSAVYLCASSELGYQPQHFGDGTRLSIL.

For the CDR3, the DNA is TGTGCCAGCAGCCTCCCGCTCGGTGAGCAGTTCTTC. Translation: CASSLPLGEQFF. The chain carries TRBV5-6 and TRBJ2-1, with D unresolved. Germline CDR1 is SGHDT and CDR2 is YYEEEE. V gave up 4 bases and J gave up 9 bases, with 11 bases separating them. The CDR3 is 12 amino acids.

This clone is a singleton in its sample. J is TRBJ1-4 and V is TRBV30; maybe TRBD1 (5 bases). Trimming shortened V by 2 bases and J by 11 bases, and 15 bases separated the two germline ends. This CDR3 region has 13 residues. Germline CDR1 reads GTSNPN; CDR2 reads SVGIG (reference sequence). The CDR3 loop reads CAWSKGVNGKLFF. CDR3 DNA sequence: TGTGCCTGGAGTAAAGGGGTTAATGGGAAACTGTTTTTT.

CDR3 coding DNA: TGCAGCGCTATCCTAGACAAGGAGTCTTTTGGCTACACCTTC. Translation gives CSAILDKESFGYTF. The chain links TRBV29-1 to TRBJ1-2; no firm D call. V was clipped by 7 bases and J by 7 bases, with 22 bases between them. Per germline, CDR1 SQVTM and CDR2 ANQGSEA. The CDR3 is 14 residues long.

The CDR3 nucleotides are TGTGCCTGGAGTCTCGGTAGCGGGAGTGATGAGCAGTTCTTC. Translation: CAWSLGSGSDEQFF. The V gene is TRBV30, the J gene TRBJ2-1; TRBD2 aligns across 9 bases. Losses at the gene ends were 2 bases for V and 8 bases for J; bases not matched to a gene: 7. Germline V gene data show CDR1 as GTSNPN and CDR2 as SVGIG (reference sequence). The CDR3 runs 14 residues.

This chain's CDR3 is CASSPGIAGHLTDTQYF. The CDR3 DNA sequence: TGTGCCAGCAGCCCCGGAATAGCGGGGCATCTAACAGATACGCAGTATTTT. This rearrangement joins TRBV11-1 to TRBJ2-3; 8 nucleotides match TRBD2. This CDR3 spans 17 amino acids. CDR1 and CDR2 from the germline V gene are SGHAT and FQDESV (reference sequence). V shed 5 bases and J 3 bases; nucleotides not matched to a gene: 13.

This clone came up a few times. The chain links TRBV5-1 to TRBJ2-7; no clear D. Trimming removed 5 bases from V and 4 bases from J, with 13 bases in between. Germline values: CDR1 SGHRS, CDR2 YFSETQ. The CDR3 runs to 13 residues. CDR3 in amino acids: CASRNGPYYEQYF. The CDR3 bases are TGCGCCAGCAGAAACGGACCGTATTACGAGCAGTACTTC. Using reference TRBV5-1 and TRBJ2-7 for the parts outside the CDR3, the full variable domain is KAGVTQTPRYLIKTRGQQVTLSCSPISGHRSVSWYQQTPGQGLQFLFEYFSETQRNKGNFPGRFSGRQFSNSRSEMNVSTLELGDSALYLCASRNGPYYEQYFGPGTRLTVT.

The chain combines TRBV27 with TRBJ1-3; D is unclear. Germline V gene sequence: CDR1 MNHEY, CDR2 SMNVEV (reference sequence). The CDR3 consists of 13 residues. V was shortened by 4 bases and J by 0 bases, with 4 bases between the two germline ends. The CDR3 sequence: CASSSSSGNTIYF. Written as DNA, the CDR3 is TGTGCCAGCAGTTCGAGCTCTGGAAACACCATATATTTT.